This T cell receptor beta chain was sequenced during a study of cytomegalovirus exposure and HLA in healthy donors. Repertoires were generated with immunoSEQ multiplex PCR, while TCRdb's copy carries only in-frame clones and drops some. Among about 110,000 clones listed, about nine tenths were seen once. Trimming shortened V by 3 bases and J by 7 bases, and 18 bases separated the two germline ends. The germline V gene has CDR1 GTSNPN and CDR2 SVGIG (reference sequence). The CDR3 extends over 15 amino acids. The chain joins TRBV30 to TRBJ1-4; D is possibly TRBD1 (6 bases). The source is a woman in her late teens or twenties in good health and CMV-seronegative. Material for sequencing was PBMCs. CDR3 DNA sequence: TGTGCCTGGAGGGGCCTGTGGGGGCGCGTTGAAAAACTGTTTTTT. Encoded protein: CAWRGLWGRVEKLFF.